The 27 T cell receptor beta chains presented below share a single source sample, sequenced in a study of cytomegalovirus exposure and HLA in healthy donors. PCR amplification relied on 60 Vbeta primers (plus 13 Jbeta primers). Sequencing was performed with immunoSEQ multiplex PCR; in TCRdb, only in-frame clones are kept and a portion is missing. The profile covers roughly 100,000 clones, with about four fifths appearing a single time and less than 5% taken by the ten largest. Input material: PBMCs. The source is a woman in her forties in good health and CMV-seronegative.

This clone came up a few times. The V call is TRBV6-1, the J call TRBJ2-6, with a tentative D call TRBD2 (6 bases). This CDR3 region has 16 residues. CDR1 and CDR2 (germline): MNHNS, SASEGT. The ends were cut back, 3 bases at V and 2 bases at J, with 11 bases in the middle. The CDR3 protein is CASSEWRGAGANVLTF. The DNA of the CDR3 is TGTGCCAGCAGTGAGTGGCGGGGTGCTGGGGCCAACGTCCTGACTTTC.

The J gene is TRBJ2-3, the V gene TRBV5-1; D possibly corresponds to TRBD2 (5 bases). CDR3 length: 15 residues. Germline values: CDR1 SGHRS, CDR2 YFSETQ. Between the trimmed V and J ends, which lost 0 bases and 4 bases, there was a span of 12 bases. The CDR3 spells CASSLGGKEADTQYF. CDR3 bases: TGCGCCAGCAGCTTGGGAGGGAAAGAGGCAGATACGCAGTATTTT.

The J gene is TRBJ2-7, the V gene TRBV9, with 7 bases that match TRBD1. After removal of 0 bases from V and 5 bases from J, the junction contained 11 bases not matched to a gene. The CDR3 consists of 16 residues. In germline, CDR1 is SGDLS, CDR2 YYNGEE. The CDR3 region is CASSVGYQQGLDEQYF. The CDR3 DNA follows: TGTGCCAGCAGCGTAGGATATCAACAGGGGTTGGACGAGCAGTACTTC. Using reference TRBV9 and TRBJ2-7 for the parts outside the CDR3, the full variable domain is DSGVTQTPKHLITATGQRVTLRCSPRSGDLSVYWYQQSLDQGLQFLIQYYNGEERAKGNILERFSAQQFPDLHSELNLSSLELGDSALYFCASSVGYQQGLDEQYFGPGTRLTVT.

The count of this clone is one. This chain connects TRBV28 to TRBJ2-5; 9 bases agree with TRBD2. Germline assignment: CDR1 MDHEN and CDR2 SYDVKM. This CDR3 has 13 amino acids. V shed 6 bases, J shed 5 bases, and the junction held 4 bases outside the gene matches. DNA for the CDR3: TGTGCCAGCAGCTTCAGCGGGGGGGAGACCCAGTACTTC. Protein product: CASSFSGGETQYF.

Only a few counts were recorded for this clone. The CDR3: CASSFGSTDTQYF. The CDR3 coding sequence is TGTGCCAGCAGTTTTGGCAGCACAGATACGCAGTATTTT. The chain combines TRBV28 with TRBJ2-3; no reliable D call. The CDR3 spans 13 residues. The V and J ends lost 3 bases and 0 bases respectively, with 4 bases between them. Germline CDR1 and CDR2: MDHEN and SYDVKM.

The CDR3 here is CASSLGGGTYEQYF. The CDR3 DNA is TGTGCCAGCAGCTTGGGAGGAGGTACCTACGAGCAGTACTTC. The V gene is TRBV11-1, the J gene TRBJ2-7; a weak D match, TRBD2 (6 bases). CDR3 length: 14 amino acids. CDR1 SGHAT and CDR2 FQDESV come from the germline V gene (reference sequence). V was clipped by 3 bases and J by 2 bases, with 11 bases between them. The complete variable domain, with remaining parts taken from reference TRBV11-1 and TRBJ2-7, reads EAEVAQSPRYKITEKSQAVAFWCDPISGHATLYWYRQILGQGPELLVQFQDESVVDDSQLPKDRFSAERLKGVDSTLKIQPAELGDSAMYLCASSLGGGTYEQYFGPGTRLTVT.

The V gene is TRBV7-8, the J gene TRBJ2-5, with 8 bases lining up with TRBD1. The junction had 0 bases not matched to a gene; V was cut back by 4 bases and J by 5 bases. CDR3 length equals 12 residues. Per germline, CDR1 SGHVS and CDR2 FQNEAQ. The CDR3: CASSWDRETQYF. The CDR3 DNA is TGTGCCAGCAGCTGGGACAGGGAGACCCAGTACTTC.

The V gene is TRBV7-9, the J gene TRBJ2-5; D is possibly TRBD2 (5 bases). V lost 5 bases, J lost 4 bases, and 14 bases lay in between. In germline, CDR1 is SEHNR, CDR2 FQNEAQ (reference sequence). The CDR3 runs 14 residues. CDR3 region: CASSLNGKRETQYF. The CDR3 DNA sequence: TGTGCCAGCAGCCTGAACGGGAAGCGAGAGACCCAGTACTTC.

The V gene is TRBV4-1, the J gene TRBJ2-7, with D possibly matching TRBD1 (6 bases). V was trimmed by 0 bases and J by 2 bases, leaving 8 bases between them. CDR1 MGHRA and CDR2 YSYEKL come from the germline V gene. The CDR3 runs 14 residues. The CDR3 nucleotides read TGCGCCAGCAGCCAAGAGCAGGGGACCTACGAGCAGTACTTC. Its translation: CASSQEQGTYEQYF.

The genes are TRBV30 and TRBJ2-7; 9 nucleotides line up with TRBD2. J lost 2 bases, V lost 1 base, and 0 bases had no gene match. This CDR3 spans 13 amino acids. Germline CDR1 is GTSNPN and CDR2 is SVGIG (reference sequence). The CDR3 nucleotides read TGTGCCTGGAGTGGCGGGGGGGCCTACGAGCAGTACTTC. Its translation: CAWSGGGAYEQYF.

This clone occurred once. The V and J genes are TRBV9 and TRBJ1-2, with D maybe TRBD1 (6 bases). The germline V gene encodes CDR1 SGDLS and CDR2 YYNGEE. V dropped 2 bases and J dropped 4 bases, with 15 bases sitting between them. CDR3 size: 15 residues. Written as DNA, the CDR3 is TGTGCCAGCAGCGTCTACGTGGACAGAACCTATGGCTACACCTTC. It is translated as CASSVYVDRTYGYTF.

The chain carries TRBV14 and TRBJ1-1; unclear D gene. Between the trimmed V and J ends, which lost 4 bases and 0 bases, there was a span of 9 bases. The CDR3 loop spans 14 amino acids. The germline V gene encodes CDR1 SGHDN and CDR2 FVKESK. As DNA, the CDR3 is TGTGCCAGCAGCCTCCCCGGGATGAACACTGAAGCTTTCTTT. It codes for CASSLPGMNTEAFF.

The sample holds one count of this clone. This sequence joins TRBV7-2 and TRBJ1-1; D is possibly TRBD1 (5 bases). CDR3 length: 14 amino acids. V lost 2 bases, J lost 7 bases, and 14 bases lay in between. CDR1 is SGHTA, CDR2 FQGNSA, per germline. DNA for the CDR3: TGTGCCAGCAGCTTATCAGGGAAGGACGGTGAAGCTTTCTTT. Amino acid sequence: CASSLSGKDGEAFF.

This chain joins TRBV5-6 and TRBJ2-7; 9 bases match TRBD1. J gave up 1 base and V 2 bases, and 7 bases lay outside the gene matches. CDR1 and CDR2 from the germline V gene are SGHDT and YYEEEE. This CDR3 has 16 residues. CDR3 sequence (DNA): TGTGCCAGCAGCTTAAGGACAGGGGATATGTCCTACGAGCAGTACTTC. This codes for CASSLRTGDMSYEQYF. Full variable domain (missing parts from reference TRBV5-6 and TRBJ2-7): DAGVTQSPTHLIKTRGQQVTLRCSPKSGHDTVSWYQQALGQGPQFIFQYYEEEERQRGNFPDRFSGHQFPNYSSELNVNALLLGDSALYLCASSLRTGDMSYEQYFGPGTRLTVT.

V gene TRBV18 combines with J gene TRBJ1-2, with D hard to call. This CDR3 contains 16 residues. Germline V gene data show CDR1 as KGHSH and CDR2 as LQKENI. The V and J ends lost 0 bases and 0 bases respectively, with 11 bases between them. CDR3 in amino acids: CASSPPRLGSNYGYTF. CDR3 bases: TGTGCCAGCTCACCACCGAGGTTAGGTTCTAACTATGGCTACACCTTC.

The rearrangement joins TRBV5-1 to TRBJ1-4, with 8 positions matching TRBD1. CDR1 is SGHRS, CDR2 YFSETQ, per germline. V lost 4 bases, J lost 8 bases, and 7 bases stayed unmatched. The CDR3 covers 14 residues. Written as DNA, the CDR3 is TGCGCCAGCAGCGGGTACAGGGGGGACGAAAAACTGTTTTTT. As protein: CASSGYRGDEKLFF.

This clone was picked up a small number of times. The gene calls are TRBV27 and TRBJ2-2; TRBD2 might be the D (6 bases). Deletions cut 8 bases from V and 5 bases from J, with 15 bases between. This CDR3 comprises 14 residues. The germline V gene has CDR1 MNHEY and CDR2 SMNVEV (reference sequence). CDR3 DNA sequence: TGTGCCAGCGGGGCAGGGCGGGATACCGGGGAGCTGTTTTTT. This encodes CASGAGRDTGELFF.

V and J are TRBV4-1 and TRBJ2-1; TRBD2 matches 7 bases. Germline-derived CDR1 and CDR2 are MGHRA and YSYEKL. V gave up 0 bases and J gave up 7 bases; unmatched junction bases: 3. The length of the CDR3 is 14 residues. CDR3 amino acids: CASSQETGGNEQFF. The CDR3 coding sequence is TGCGCCAGCAGCCAAGAGACGGGGGGTAATGAGCAGTTCTTC.

In its sample, this clone was seen once. The V and J genes are TRBV4-3 and TRBJ2-1; D possibly corresponds to TRBD1 (5 bases). V was pared by 1 base and J by 6 bases, with 13 bases between. Germline CDR1 reads LGHNA; CDR2 reads YSLEER. CDR3 length equals 15 residues. The CDR3 nucleotides are TGCGCCAGCAGCCAAGTACAGGCGGACGGCAATGAGCAGTTCTTC. Translation: CASSQVQADGNEQFF.

This clone was recorded only once. The rearrangement uses TRBV7-6 and TRBJ1-1; TRBD1 aligns across 8 bases. This CDR3 spans 15 amino acids. Losses at the gene ends were 5 bases for V and 1 base for J; bases not matched to a gene: 6. From germline, CDR1 is SGHVS and CDR2 FNYEAQ. The CDR3 sequence is CASSPGQGTNTEAFF. DNA of the CDR3: TGTGCCAGCAGCCCCGGACAGGGAACGAACACTGAAGCTTTCTTT.

V gene TRBV11-2 combines with J gene TRBJ2-7; 8 positions match TRBD1. J was trimmed by 9 bases and V by 2 bases; bases with no gene match: 9. The germline V gene encodes CDR1 SGHAT and CDR2 FQNNGV. This CDR3 comprises 14 residues. The CDR3 DNA is TGTGCCAGCAGCTTACCGGGACAGGCAGAGGTGCAGTACTTC. Protein product: CASSLPGQAEVQYF.

The chain has TRBV27 and TRBJ1-6, with D hard to call. The ends were cut back, 3 bases at V and 9 bases at J, with 12 bases in the middle. CDR3 length equals 14 residues. Germline values: CDR1 MNHEY, CDR2 SMNVEV (reference sequence). The CDR3, as DNA: TGTGCCAGCAGTTTTAGGGAGTCCACTTCACCCCTCCACTTT. Protein: CASSFRESTSPLHF.

V and J are TRBV4-2 and TRBJ2-7; TRBD1 might be the D (6 bases). This CDR3 is 13 amino acids long. V shed 0 bases and J shed 7 bases, with 10 bases lying between them. The germline CDR1 and CDR2 sequences are LGHNA and YNFKEQ. The CDR3 coding sequence is TGTGCCAGCAGCCAAGACATACAGGGAGAGCAGTACTTC. As protein: CASSQDIQGEQYF.

This rearrangement joins TRBV28 to TRBJ2-2; a weak D match, TRBD2 (6 bases). CDR1 MDHEN and CDR2 SYDVKM come from the germline V gene. The CDR3 extends over 14 amino acids. The V and J ends lost 7 bases and 1 base respectively, with 10 bases between them. Written as DNA, the CDR3 is TGTGCCAGCATTCGGGGACTGAACACCGGGGAGCTGTTTTTT. This codes for CASIRGLNTGELFF.

V and J are TRBV27 and TRBJ2-5; D gene ambiguous. Germline-derived CDR1 and CDR2 are MNHEY and SMNVEV (reference sequence). This CDR3 region has 12 residues. Trimming shortened V by 5 bases and J by 4 bases, and 8 bases separated the two germline ends. Here the CDR3 reads CASSVTGETQYF. The CDR3 DNA sequence: TGTGCCAGCAGTGTGACGGGAGAGACCCAGTACTTC.

The chain employs TRBV11-2 and TRBJ1-2, with a possible D match to TRBD1 (6 bases). The CDR3 loop spans 15 amino acids. Germline V gives CDR1 SGHAT, CDR2 FQNNGV. The V gene lost 4 bases and the J gene lost 2 bases, with 14 bases spanning the gap. CDR3 bases: TGTGCCAGCAGCTCCCTCGACAGGCGAAACTATGGCTACACCTTC. It yields the protein CASSSLDRRNYGYTF.

The V call is TRBV19, the J call TRBJ2-1; D remains ambiguous. Germline V gene lookup returns CDR1 LNHDA and CDR2 SQIVND (reference sequence). The germline V and J ends were trimmed by 4 bases and 5 bases, with 12 bases remaining between them. The CDR3 is 14 amino acids. The CDR3 nucleotides read TGTGCCAGTAGTACGGCGTGGGCCAACAATGAGCAGTTCTTC. The encoded protein is CASSTAWANNEQFF.